A selection of T cell receptor beta chains follows, all from one sample in a study of cytomegalovirus exposure and HLA in healthy donors. Assay used: immunoSEQ multiplex PCR; TCRdb lists only in-frame clones, some missing. This sample has some 110,000 clones, with around 88% found just once. The sample was PBMCs. The source of these receptors is a man younger than 30 in good health and CMV-seronegative. Both conserved end residues are part of each CDR3. Each record gives: J gene, V gene, clone size, D gene, CDR3 protein, CDR3 DNA. A D gene is named only where the DNA matches it firmly. Clone size is not always given. Where it is, it says once, few, many or a class for expanded clones.

j_gene: TRBJ1-2; v_gene: TRBV9; abundance: .; d_gene: .; CDR3aa: CASSVDVMGGRGYTF; CDR3nt: TGTGCCAGCAGCGTAGATGTTATGGGGGGGCGAGGCTACACCTTC
j_gene: TRBJ1-1; v_gene: TRBV5-1; abundance: .; d_gene: TRBD1; CDR3aa: CASSPLAGGKTEAFF; CDR3nt: TGCGCCAGCAGCCCCTTGGCAGGGGGGAAGACTGAAGCTTTCTTT
j_gene: TRBJ2-1; v_gene: TRBV5-6; abundance: .; d_gene: TRBD1; CDR3aa: CASSSDRGSSYNEQFF; CDR3nt: TGTGCCAGCAGCTCAGACAGGGGAAGCTCCTACAATGAGCAGTTCTTC
j_gene: TRBJ1-2; v_gene: TRBV2; abundance: .; d_gene: TRBD1; CDR3aa: CASGGTGGNGYTF; CDR3nt: TGTGCCAGCGGCGGGACAGGCGGAAATGGCTACACCTTC
j_gene: TRBJ1-1; v_gene: TRBV7-9; abundance: .; d_gene: .; CDR3aa: CASSFGGDEAFF; CDR3nt: TGTGCCAGCAGCTTTGGGGGGGATGAAGCTTTCTTT
j_gene: TRBJ2-1; v_gene: TRBV18; abundance: .; d_gene: .; CDR3aa: CASSPGGNEQFF; CDR3nt: TGTGCCAGCTCACCAGGGGGGAATGAGCAGTTCTTC
j_gene: TRBJ1-1; v_gene: TRBV2; abundance: .; d_gene: TRBD1; CDR3aa: CASSELGGTGANTEAFF; CDR3nt: TGTGCCAGCAGTGAATTGGGGGGGACAGGGGCGAACACTGAAGCTTTCTTT
j_gene: TRBJ2-1; v_gene: TRBV6-5; abundance: .; d_gene: TRBD2; CDR3aa: CASRPGLANNEQFF; CDR3nt: TGTGCCAGCAGACCGGGACTAGCTAACAATGAGCAGTTCTTC
j_gene: TRBJ1-2; v_gene: TRBV27; abundance: few; d_gene: .; CDR3aa: CASSLGTGGHYGYTF; CDR3nt: TGTGCCAGCAGTTTAGGAACAGGCGGCCACTATGGCTACACCTTC
j_gene: TRBJ2-2; v_gene: TRBV2; abundance: .; d_gene: .; CDR3aa: CASKLTTGELFF; CDR3nt: TGTGCCAGCAAACTAACCACCGGGGAGCTGTTTTTT
j_gene: TRBJ1-4; v_gene: TRBV7-2; abundance: .; d_gene: TRBD1; CDR3aa: CASSPPGQGAEKLFF; CDR3nt: TGTGCCAGCAGCCCCCCAGGACAGGGGGCCGAAAAACTGTTTTTT
j_gene: TRBJ2-2; v_gene: TRBV29-1; abundance: .; d_gene: TRBD2; CDR3aa: CSVAGAGGQGGELFF; CDR3nt: TGCAGCGTTGCGGGAGCGGGAGGGCAGGGCGGGGAGCTGTTTTTT
j_gene: TRBJ2-7; v_gene: TRBV5-4; abundance: .; d_gene: .; CDR3aa: CASSLGTALYEQYF; CDR3nt: TGTGCCAGCAGCTTGGGGACAGCCCTATACGAGCAGTACTTC
j_gene: TRBJ1-2; v_gene: TRBV9; abundance: .; d_gene: .; CDR3aa: CASSPIPNRIEDGYTF; CDR3nt: TGTGCCAGCAGCCCAATTCCCAACAGGATAGAAGATGGCTACACCTTC
j_gene: TRBJ2-1; v_gene: TRBV7-9; abundance: .; d_gene: TRBD2; CDR3aa: CATMRGGRNEQFF; CDR3nt: TGTGCCACGATGCGGGGGGGCCGGAATGAGCAGTTCTTC
j_gene: TRBJ2-5; v_gene: TRBV27; abundance: .; d_gene: TRBD2; CDR3aa: CASSLAGKGETQYF; CDR3nt: TGTGCCAGCAGTCTAGCGGGAAAGGGAGAGACCCAGTACTTC
j_gene: TRBJ2-7; v_gene: TRBV5-1; abundance: .; d_gene: TRBD2; CDR3aa: CASSLGSGRDTYEQYF; CDR3nt: TGCGCCAGCAGCTTGGGGAGCGGGAGAGACACCTACGAGCAGTACTTC
j_gene: TRBJ2-7; v_gene: TRBV5-4; abundance: few; d_gene: .; CDR3aa: CASSLGQEQYF; CDR3nt: TGTGCCAGCAGCTTGGGGCAAGAGCAGTACTTC
j_gene: TRBJ1-6; v_gene: TRBV6-6; abundance: .; d_gene: TRBD1; CDR3aa: CASRHRGNNSPLHF; CDR3nt: TGTGCCAGCAGACACAGGGGGAATAATTCACCCCTCCACTTT
j_gene: TRBJ1-5; v_gene: TRBV5-4; abundance: once; d_gene: .; CDR3aa: CASTLYRWPGWGYSNQPQHF; CDR3nt: TGTGCCAGCACCCTATACCGATGGCCAGGGTGGGGATATAGCAATCAGCCCCAGCATTTT
j_gene: TRBJ2-5; v_gene: TRBV9; abundance: once; d_gene: .; CDR3aa: CASSVGQGPPWKTQYF; CDR3nt: TGTGCCAGCAGCGTAGGGCAGGGGCCGCCGTGGAAGACCCAGTACTTC
j_gene: TRBJ2-7; v_gene: TRBV7-9; abundance: .; d_gene: .; CDR3aa: CASSLADSSYEQYF; CDR3nt: TGTGCCAGCAGCTTAGCGGACTCATCATACGAGCAGTACTTC
j_gene: TRBJ2-7; v_gene: TRBV9; abundance: .; d_gene: .; CDR3aa: CASSVADQGSYEQYF; CDR3nt: TGTGCCAGCAGCGTAGCGGACCAGGGGTCCTACGAGCAGTACTTC
j_gene: TRBJ1-6; v_gene: TRBV5-1; abundance: .; d_gene: .; CDR3aa: CASSLGQGNSPLHF; CDR3nt: TGCGCCAGCAGCCTAGGGCAGGGGAACTCACCCCTCCACTTT
j_gene: TRBJ2-5; v_gene: TRBV7-2; abundance: .; d_gene: .; CDR3aa: CASSTTGSIGETQYF; CDR3nt: TGTGCCAGCAGTACTACAGGGAGTATTGGAGAGACCCAGTACTTC
j_gene: TRBJ1-6; v_gene: TRBV25-1; abundance: many; d_gene: TRBD1; CDR3aa: CASSESVRQGFSSSPLHF; CDR3nt: TGTGCCAGCAGTGAATCGGTTAGACAGGGCTTTTCTAGTTCACCCCTCCACTTT
j_gene: TRBJ2-7; v_gene: TRBV5-1; abundance: .; d_gene: .; CDR3aa: CASSLALVTVHEQYF; CDR3nt: TGCGCCAGCAGCTTGGCCTTGGTAACAGTGCACGAGCAGTACTTC
j_gene: TRBJ2-3; v_gene: TRBV7-9; abundance: .; d_gene: TRBD2; CDR3aa: CASSFKTSGSGDTQYF; CDR3nt: TGTGCCAGCAGCTTCAAGACTAGCGGGAGTGGGGATACGCAGTATTTT
j_gene: TRBJ1-2; v_gene: TRBV27; abundance: once; d_gene: TRBD1; CDR3aa: CASSPNGQGYGYTF; CDR3nt: TGTGCCAGCAGTCCAAACGGACAGGGCTATGGCTACACCTTC
j_gene: TRBJ2-7; v_gene: TRBV12-5; abundance: .; d_gene: .; CDR3aa: CASGLVPPDYSEQYF; CDR3nt: TGTGCTAGTGGTTTGGTACCCCCAGACTACTCCGAGCAGTACTTC
j_gene: TRBJ2-1; v_gene: TRBV11-2; abundance: .; d_gene: .; CDR3aa: CASSRSGGTPYNEQFF; CDR3nt: TGTGCCAGCAGCCGATCCGGCGGCACGCCTTACAATGAGCAGTTCTTC
j_gene: TRBJ2-7; v_gene: TRBV9; abundance: .; d_gene: TRBD2; CDR3aa: CASTKTGGGGEQYF; CDR3nt: TGTGCCAGCACCAAAACGGGAGGGGGTGGCGAGCAGTACTTC
j_gene: TRBJ2-3; v_gene: TRBV7-7; abundance: .; d_gene: TRBD2; CDR3aa: CASSPGTSGRAEDTQYF; CDR3nt: TGTGCCAGCAGCCCCGGGACTAGCGGGAGGGCCGAAGATACGCAGTATTTT
j_gene: TRBJ1-1; v_gene: TRBV11-3; abundance: .; d_gene: .; CDR3aa: CASSARDGTEAFF; CDR3nt: TGTGCCAGCAGCGCCAGGGATGGCACTGAAGCTTTCTTT
j_gene: TRBJ2-7; v_gene: TRBV7-9; abundance: .; d_gene: TRBD2; CDR3aa: CASSGTGLAGELPYEQYF; CDR3nt: TGTGCCAGCAGCGGGACGGGACTAGCGGGAGAATTACCCTACGAGCAGTACTTC
j_gene: TRBJ1-2; v_gene: TRBV5-1; abundance: .; d_gene: TRBD1; CDR3aa: CASNQGQQGTGYGYTF; CDR3nt: TGCGCCAGCAACCAGGGACAGCAGGGAACTGGCTATGGCTACACCTTC
j_gene: TRBJ1-4; v_gene: TRBV30; abundance: .; d_gene: TRBD1; CDR3aa: CAWSPGQGVVRRVDEKLFF; CDR3nt: TGTGCCTGGAGCCCGGGACAGGGGGTCGTACGCCGGGTTGATGAAAAACTGTTTTTT
j_gene: TRBJ2-3; v_gene: TRBV6-1; abundance: .; d_gene: .; CDR3aa: CASRAAKDTQYF; CDR3nt: TGTGCCAGCAGAGCCGCTAAAGATACGCAGTATTTT
j_gene: TRBJ2-2; v_gene: TRBV13; abundance: once; d_gene: TRBD2; CDR3aa: CASSVGLAGNTGELFF; CDR3nt: TGTGCCAGCAGCGTGGGACTAGCGGGTAACACCGGGGAGCTGTTTTTT
j_gene: TRBJ1-2; v_gene: TRBV30; abundance: .; d_gene: .; CDR3aa: CAWSVQSRGLNYGYTF; CDR3nt: TGTGCCTGGAGTGTACAGTCCAGGGGCTTGAACTATGGCTACACCTTC
j_gene: TRBJ2-7; v_gene: TRBV1; abundance: .; d_gene: .; CDR3aa: CTSSQAAQGRTSSYEQYF; CDR3nt: TGCACCAGCAGCCAAGCGGCGCAGGGTCGGACGAGCTCCTACGAGCAGTACTTC
j_gene: TRBJ1-2; v_gene: TRBV12-5; abundance: .; d_gene: TRBD1; CDR3aa: CASGHGQGAYGYTF; CDR3nt: TGTGCTAGTGGACACGGACAGGGAGCCTATGGCTACACCTTC
j_gene: TRBJ1-4; v_gene: TRBV11-2; abundance: .; d_gene: TRBD1; CDR3aa: CASSSNRGRPNEKLFF; CDR3nt: TGTGCCAGCAGCTCCAACAGGGGTCGCCCTAATGAAAAACTGTTTTTT